This paragraph covers one T cell receptor (beta chain) sequence. Its target is not known. The CDR3 runs 16 residues. The germline V gene encodes CDR1 LGHNA and CDR2 YNFKEQ. Unmatched junction bases numbered 9, after V lost 4 bases and J lost 5 bases. Assay: immunoSEQ multiplex PCR; the TCRdb copy retains only in-frame clones and omits some. Seen here are 20,000 to 25,000 clones, approximately 81% observed once, and the top ten hold 15%. The data belong to a study of T cells in localized non-small cell lung cancer. General study findings and limits: Heterogeneity cannot be ruled out, as sequencing used one tumor region only. Appearing in adjacent lung were a median roughly 60 of the top 100 tumor clones. T cell clonality was highest in uninvolved adjacent lung, above tumor.

V and J are TRBV4-2 and TRBJ2-5, with TRBD2 identical over 11 bases. The sample here was PBMCs, taken before any cancer treatment. The TCR sequence derives from a woman aged 40 to 75 with stage II squamous cell lung carcinoma. The CDR3 protein is CASSPRGSGRGETQYF. The CDR3 DNA sequence: TGTGCCAGCAGCCCCCGGGGTAGCGGGAGGGGTGAGACCCAGTACTTC.